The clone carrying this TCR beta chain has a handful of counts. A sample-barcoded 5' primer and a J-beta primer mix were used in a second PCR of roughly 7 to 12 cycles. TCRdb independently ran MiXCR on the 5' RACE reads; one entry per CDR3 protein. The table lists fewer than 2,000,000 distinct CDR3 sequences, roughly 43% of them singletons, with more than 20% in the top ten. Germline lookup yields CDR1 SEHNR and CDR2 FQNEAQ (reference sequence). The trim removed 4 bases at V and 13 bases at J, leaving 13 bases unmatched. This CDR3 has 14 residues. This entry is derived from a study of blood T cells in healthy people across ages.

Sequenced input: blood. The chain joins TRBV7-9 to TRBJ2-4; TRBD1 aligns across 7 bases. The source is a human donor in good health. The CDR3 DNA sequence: TGTGCCAGCAGCTCCTATACTGACAGGGTTGAGCAGTACTTC. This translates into CASSSYTDRVEQYF.